The sequence of this T cell receptor (beta chain) was determined in a study of T cells in Graves' hyperthyroidism and ophthalmopathy. At the level of the study: Pretreatment peripheral blood was obtained at initial diagnosis. General study results and limits: Ophthalmopathy was distinguished from stable hyperthyroidism by 13 V-J signatures. Blood held most thyroid clonotypes expanded above 0.001 frequency.

This clonotype was seen ten or more times. The antigen is undetermined. The CDR3 is 17 residues long. J gave up 2 bases and V 6 bases, and 12 bases lay outside the gene matches. Germline V gene sequence: CDR1 MNHNS, CDR2 SASEGT. Stable Graves' hyperthyroidism meant no ophthalmopathy progression within 18 months. Amplification targeted TCR beta CDR3 regions from RNA transcripts. With the HTBI primer set, the TCR CDR3 went through a first round of RT-PCR. TCRdb ran MiXCR on the multiplex PCR reads and lists one entry per CDR3 protein. Of approximately 400,000 distinct CDR3 sequences in the sample, just under 15% were seen once.

The sequence was collected from a woman aged 25-40 years with Graves' hyperthyroidism. The source material was blood. This rearrangement joins TRBV6-1 to TRBJ1-1, with TRBD1 identical over 10 bases. CDR3 sequence: CASRSVRDRGLNTEAFF. CDR3 sequence (DNA): TGTGCCAGCAGGAGCGTCCGGGACAGGGGACTTAACACTGAAGCTTTCTTT.